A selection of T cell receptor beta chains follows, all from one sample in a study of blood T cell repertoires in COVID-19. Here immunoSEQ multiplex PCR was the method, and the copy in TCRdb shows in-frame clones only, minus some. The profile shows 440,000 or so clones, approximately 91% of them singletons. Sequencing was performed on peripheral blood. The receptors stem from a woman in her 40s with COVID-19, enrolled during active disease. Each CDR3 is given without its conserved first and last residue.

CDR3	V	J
ASSAEAGTRTQY	TRBV6-4	TRBJ2-3
ASSLDSMRQSLYEQY	TRBV11-2	TRBJ2-7
ASSPSAKREVPDTQY	TRBV4-3	TRBJ2-3
ASSIQQGAEAF	TRBV19	TRBJ1-1
ASSFWEENSPLH	TRBV27	TRBJ1-6
ASSWDRGDYGYT	TRBV6-5	TRBJ1-2
ASSWDSSNSPLH	TRBV6-2/TRBV6-3	TRBJ1-6
ASSVDRNSPLH	TRBV5-6	TRBJ1-6
ASSLRSLTQLHGQY	TRBV28	TRBJ2-7
AWSWGPGNTIY	TRBV30	TRBJ1-3
ASSSGQNTEAF	TRBV7-9	TRBJ1-1
ASSLSGLETQY	TRBV12-3/TRBV12-4	TRBJ2-5
ASSMIAGVGEDTQY	TRBV19	TRBJ2-3
ASSQGRSSGNTIY	TRBV18	TRBJ1-3